The next 9 T cell receptor beta chains were all read from a single sample in a study of shared clonotypes between healthy human individuals. The assay was immunoSEQ multiplex PCR, and TCRdb's table has in-frame clones only and misses some. Here the sample spans approximately 95,000 clones, roughly 69% being singletons. Sequencing was performed on memory CD8+ T cells sorted from blood. The subset is: CD45RO+ cells pooled with CCR7-negative TemRA cells. These receptors were collected from a man younger than 45 in good health.

The chain couples TRBV28 to TRBJ2-7, with a tentative D call TRBD1 (6 bases). The CDR3 sequence is 14 residues long. The germline V and J ends were trimmed by 3 bases and 3 bases, with 12 bases remaining between them. Germline CDR1 and CDR2: MDHEN and SYDVKM. The CDR3 coding sequence is TGTGCCAGCAGTTTTACCGGGACACACTACGAGCAGTACTTC. Amino acid sequence: CASSFTGTHYEQYF.

This chain uses TRBV12-5 with TRBJ2-1; 10 positions match TRBD1. There are 17 residues in the CDR3. V gave up 0 bases and J gave up 9 bases; unmatched junction bases: 11. Per the germline V gene, CDR1 is LGHNT and CDR2 is FRNRAP. The chain's CDR3 is CASGLVLRDRGFFEQFF. CDR3 sequence (DNA): TGTGCTAGTGGTTTGGTACTTCGGGACAGGGGATTTTTTGAGCAGTTCTTC.

This chain joins TRBV7-2 and TRBJ1-4; D unclear. The length of the CDR3 is 12 residues. V lost 1 base and J lost 8, with 5 bases in between. The germline CDR1 and CDR2 sequences are SGHTA and FQGNSA. The CDR3 loop reads CASSLVGEKLFF. CDR3 DNA: TGTGCCAGCAGCTTAGTTGGGGAAAAACTGTTTTTT.

The chain combines TRBV27 with TRBJ2-1; a weak D match, TRBD2 (6 bases). The CDR3 covers 15 residues. Germline lookup yields CDR1 MNHEY and CDR2 SMNVEV (reference sequence). V dropped 4 bases and J dropped 7 bases, with 17 bases sitting between them. DNA for the CDR3: TGTGCCAGCAGTTGGGGACTGGGGGGACGGAATGAGCAGTTCTTC. Protein product: CASSWGLGGRNEQFF.

The V call is TRBV28, the J call TRBJ1-5; 11 nucleotides align to TRBD1. Trimming at V came to 10 bases and at J to 0 bases, leaving 11 bases not matched to a gene. Germline V gives CDR1 MDHEN, CDR2 SYDVKM. The CDR3 runs 17 residues. CDR3 sequence: CATGAGTGGYSNQPQHF. The DNA of the CDR3 is TGTGCCACCGGAGCCGGGACAGGGGGATATAGCAATCAGCCCCAGCATTTT. Full variable domain (rest looked up from reference TRBV28 and TRBJ1-5): DVKVTQSSRYLVKRTGEKVFLECVQDMDHENMFWYRQDPGLGLRLIYFSYDVKMKEKGDIPEGYSVSREKKERFSLILESASTNQTSMYLCATGAGTGGYSNQPQHFGDGTRLSIL.

The rearrangement links TRBV2 to TRBJ1-5, with D unclear. Germline CDR1 and CDR2: SNHLY and FYNNEI. Trimming cost V 3 bases and J 4 bases, with 10 bases left between them. This CDR3 spans 14 amino acids. The CDR3 loop reads CASSEGFGNQPQHF. In nucleotides, the CDR3 is TGTGCCAGCAGTGAGGGTTTTGGGAATCAGCCCCAGCATTTT.

The J gene is TRBJ1-5, the V gene TRBV6-6; D not resolved. Trimming took 8 bases from V and 0 from J, leaving 14 bases between them. Germline values: CDR1 MNHNY, CDR2 SVGAGI (reference sequence). The CDR3 is made up of 15 amino acids. The CDR3 bases are TGTGCCAGCGGAAAGGGCGGTCATAGCAATCAGCCCCAGCATTTT. Translating it yields CASGKGGHSNQPQHF.

This sequence joins TRBV7-9 and TRBJ2-7; no clear D gene. Deletions cut 1 base from V and 2 bases from J, with 9 bases between. The CDR3 has 14 residues. CDR1 SEHNR and CDR2 FQNEAQ come from the germline V gene (reference sequence). CDR3 in amino acids: CASSLGPPPYEQYF. The CDR3 DNA follows: TGTGCCAGCAGCTTAGGCCCGCCCCCCTACGAGCAGTACTTC.

As DNA, the CDR3 is TGTGCCAGTAGTATACGACAGATAGGCACAGATACGCAGTATTTT. Amino acids: CASSIRQIGTDTQYF. The chain is built from TRBV19 and TRBJ2-3, with a possible D match to TRBD1 (5 bases). The CDR3 sequence is 15 residues long. CDR1 LNHDA and CDR2 SQIVND come from the germline V gene (reference sequence). The germline V and J ends were trimmed by 2 bases and 1 base, with 10 bases remaining between them.